The 27 T cell receptor beta chains given below trace back to one sample, sequenced in a study of blood T cells in healthy people across ages. Together with a sample-barcoded 5' primer, a J-beta primer mix was included in a second PCR lasting about 7 to 12 cycles. TCRdb redid the calling of the 5' RACE reads with MiXCR, one entry per CDR3 protein. The sample carries 1 million or so distinct CDR3 sequences, 40% to 45% recorded once. The sequenced sample was blood. These TCRs come from a woman in her fifties or sixties in good health.

Concerning this clonotype itself: One end of the junction is discordant with germline, which a read error may explain. The chain uses TRBV27 and TRBJ2-1; D might be TRBD1 or TRBD2, each matching 6 bases. Per germline, CDR1 MNHEY and CDR2 SMNVEV (reference sequence). The CDR3 covers 18 residues. The CDR3 nucleotides are TGTGCCAGCATGGGGGCTCGTGGGGGGCTTCGGTCCTACAATAAGCAGTTCTTC. Protein: CASMGARGGLRSYNKQFF.

The chain combines TRBV10-3 with TRBJ1-6; D is unclear. The V end was cut by 6 bases, the J end by 7 bases, with 10 bases between. Per germline, CDR1 ENHRY and CDR2 SYGVKD. The CDR3 is 13 residues long. The CDR3 spells CAIRSDINSPLHF. The CDR3 DNA reads as TGTGCCATCAGGAGCGACATCAATTCACCCCTCCACTTT.

The rearrangement links TRBV27 to TRBJ2-1; unclear D gene. CDR1 is MNHEY, CDR2 SMNVEV, per germline (reference sequence). Between the trimmed V and J ends, which lost 8 bases and 7 bases, there was a span of 12 bases. The CDR3 extends over 12 amino acids. CDR3 coding DNA: TGTGCCAGCCGAGAAAGTAGGAATGAGCAGTTCTTC. Its translation is CASRESRNEQFF.

Worth noting for this clonotype: With a much larger clone just one base away, this may be a read error. V and J are TRBV10-3 and TRBJ1-1; D may be TRBD1 (6 bases). Germline loops: CDR1 ENHRY, CDR2 SYGVKD. CDR3 length equals 13 residues. Trimming removed 0 bases at V and 5 bases at J, with 7 bases between. CDR3 loop: CAISESQGTEAFF. CDR3 coding DNA: TGTGCCATCAGTGAGTCGCAGGGGACTGAAGCTTTCTTT.

This clonotype appeared a few times. The chain joins TRBV28 to TRBJ1-6; TRBD1 matches 8 bases. The V gene end was trimmed by 5 bases and the J gene end by 7 bases; junction bases not matched to a gene: 7. This CDR3 has 15 residues. Germline V gene data show CDR1 as MDHEN and CDR2 as SYDVKM. CDR3 sequence: CASSPRGRSNSPLHF. The CDR3 bases are TGTGCCAGCAGTCCCAGGGGGCGTAGCAATTCACCCCTCCACTTT.

CDR3 bases: TGTGCCAGCAGTCTAACTAGAACTGCCTACAATGAGCAGTACTTC. This sequence encodes CASSLTRTAYNEQYF. The gene calls are TRBV6-5 and TRBJ2-1; tentatively, D is TRBD2 (5 bases). Near its end, the DNA agrees better with TRBJ2-7, so the J call may be wrong. CDR3 length equals 15 residues. Germline loops: CDR1 MNHEY, CDR2 SVGAGI.

The gene calls are TRBV7-6 and TRBJ2-7, with 7 positions matching TRBD2. Germline trimming cut 2 bases from V and 3 bases from J; bases unmatched to any gene: 13. The CDR3 totals 17 residues. Germline V gene lookup returns CDR1 SGHVS and CDR2 FNYEAQ. As DNA, the CDR3 is TGTGCCAGCAGCTTATCCTCGGCAGCGGGATTATTCTACGAGCAGTACTTC. Amino acid sequence: CASSLSSAAGLFYEQYF. The entire variable domain, with the rest obtained from reference TRBV7-6 and TRBJ2-7, is as follows: GAGVSQSPRYKVTKRGQDVALRCDPISGHVSLYWYRQALGQGPEFLTYFNYEAQQDKSGLPNDRFSAERPEGSISTLTIQRTEQRDSAMYRCASSLSSAAGLFYEQYFGPGTRLTVT.

This clonotype has more than one count but fewer than ten. The chain couples TRBV11-2 to TRBJ2-7; no definite D call. The CDR3 consists of 11 residues. Germline V lookup: CDR1 SGHAT, CDR2 FQNNGV. The V end was cut by 4 bases, the J end by 7 bases, with 8 bases between. The CDR3 DNA sequence: TGTGCCAGCAGCTACCCAGGAGAGCAGTACTTC. It is translated as CASSYPGEQYF.

The chain employs TRBV19 and TRBJ1-2, with D unclear. V dropped 3 bases and J dropped 8 bases, with 13 bases sitting between them. The germline V gene encodes CDR1 LNHDA and CDR2 SQIVND (reference sequence). The CDR3 covers 13 residues. Written as DNA, the CDR3 is TGTGCCAGTAGTATTTTGTCGGGATCCGGCTACACCTTC. This codes for CASSILSGSGYTF.

The rearrangement joins TRBV5-1 to TRBJ2-4; 10 bases fit TRBD2. The tail of the sequence fits TRBJ2-7 better, so the J call may be wrong. Per germline, CDR1 SGHRS and CDR2 YFSETQ. The CDR3 loop spans 16 amino acids. CDR3 nucleotide sequence: TGCGCCAGCAGCTTGGTTCTCAGCGGGAGGGCTTACGAGCAGTACTTC. Protein product: CASSLVLSGRAYEQYF.

This clonotype was detected only a few times. The chain has TRBV27 and TRBJ2-7; 9 bases fit TRBD1. V lost 4 bases, J lost 6 bases, and 7 bases stayed unmatched. Germline-derived CDR1 and CDR2 are MNHEY and SMNVEV (reference sequence). The CDR3 is made up of 14 amino acids. In DNA form, the CDR3 reads TGTGCCAGCAGTTCTCAGGGACAGGGCCCCGAGCAGTACTTC. Translating gives CASSSQGQGPEQYF.

The chain carries TRBV9 and TRBJ2-7; 9 bases are shared with TRBD2. Germline V lookup: CDR1 SGDLS, CDR2 YYNGEE. The junction had 6 bases not matched to a gene; V was cut back by 6 bases and J by 2 bases. The CDR3 is made up of 14 amino acids. CDR3: CASKKTSGPYEQYF. CDR3 sequence (DNA): TGTGCCAGCAAAAAGACTAGCGGTCCCTACGAGCAGTACTTC.

This chain joins TRBV18 and TRBJ2-1, with 7 bases lining up with TRBD2. CDR3 length: 17 residues. Germline values: CDR1 KGHSH, CDR2 LQKENI. Trimming took 0 bases from V and 7 from J; bases not matched to a gene: 12. The CDR3 region has the DNA TGTGCCAGCTCACCACCGTCCCAGCGGGGAGTGGGTAATGAGCAGTTCTTC. Translation: CASSPPSQRGVGNEQFF.

The gene calls are TRBV20-1 and TRBJ1-2, with D hard to call. V was pared by 1 base and J by 6 bases, with 9 bases between. Germline CDR1 and CDR2: DFQATT and SNEGSKA (reference sequence). The CDR3 has 12 amino acids. Here the CDR3 reads CSARGPGDGYTF. The CDR3 region has the DNA TGCAGTGCTAGAGGGCCTGGTGATGGCTACACCTTC.

This sequence joins TRBV5-1 and TRBJ1-2, with D perhaps matching TRBD1 (5 bases). V lost 4 bases, J lost 4 bases, and 17 bases lay in between. The CDR3 has 15 residues. Germline CDR1 SGHRS, CDR2 YFSETQ. The CDR3, as DNA: TGCGCCAGCAGCCCGGAGGGACGTCCAGGCTATGGCTACACCTTC. It encodes CASSPEGRPGYGYTF.

The gene calls are TRBV24-1 and TRBJ2-1, with 8 nucleotides matching TRBD2. Germline values: CDR1 KGHDR, CDR2 SFDVKD. This CDR3 comprises 16 residues. V was pared by 2 bases and J by 6 bases, with 8 bases of the junction left unmatched. CDR3 in DNA: TGTGCCACCAGTGATTCCGGACTAGCAGGGGCCAATGAGCAGTTCTTC. Residues: CATSDSGLAGANEQFF.

The chain links TRBV4-1 to TRBJ1-2; D uncertain. The V gene's germline CDR1 is MGHRA and CDR2 YSYEKL. The V and J ends lost 1 base and 8 bases respectively, with 8 bases between them. The CDR3 runs 12 residues. CDR3 sequence (DNA): TGCGCCAGCAGCCAAGGGGGTAAGGGCTACACCTTC. Amino acid sequence: CASSQGGKGYTF.

The rearrangement uses TRBV27 and TRBJ2-5, with D perhaps being TRBD1 or TRBD2 (6 bases each). Germline-derived CDR1 and CDR2 are MNHEY and SMNVEV (reference sequence). The CDR3 length is 14 residues. Trimming took 1 base from V and 5 from J, leaving 11 bases between them. The CDR3 is CASSLFGGAETQYF. CDR3 coding DNA: TGTGCCAGCAGTTTATTCGGGGGCGCGGAGACCCAGTACTTC.

This rearrangement joins TRBV7-9 to TRBJ2-7; 8 positions match TRBD2. The CDR3 runs to 15 residues. After removal of 5 bases from V and 3 bases from J, the junction contained 9 bases not matched to a gene. Germline V lookup: CDR1 SEHNR, CDR2 FQNEAQ (reference sequence). The CDR3 spells CASSRPTSGLYEQYF. The DNA of the CDR3 is TGTGCCAGCAGCCGTCCCACTAGCGGACTCTACGAGCAGTACTTC.

This sequence joins TRBV7-2 and TRBJ2-7, with D perhaps being TRBD1 or TRBD2 (6 bases each). Germline CDR1 is SGHTA and CDR2 is FQGNSA. Deletions cut 2 bases from V and 7 bases from J, with 15 bases between. The CDR3 contains 14 residues. The DNA of the CDR3 is TGTGCCAGCAGCTTAATGAGGCAGGGGAGGGAGCAGTACTTC. Translated, it gives CASSLMRQGREQYF.

J is TRBJ2-5 and V is TRBV2, with D possibly TRBD2 on 5 matching bases. Germline CDR1 reads SNHLY; CDR2 reads FYNNEI. V lost 6 bases, J lost 7 bases, and 15 bases lay in between. The CDR3 loop spans 13 amino acids. CDR3 sequence reads: CASRASPWGTQYF. CDR3 DNA sequence: TGTGCCAGCAGAGCTAGCCCTTGGGGGACCCAGTACTTC.

V usage is TRBV29-1 and J usage is TRBJ2-7, with 13 bases identical to TRBD2. The V and J ends lost 7 bases and 10 bases, in that order; junction bases with no gene match: 10. The CDR3 is made up of 13 amino acids. Germline CDR1 is SQVTM and CDR2 is ANQGSEA. The CDR3 sequence is CSGAGLAGEVQYF. DNA of the CDR3: TGCAGCGGTGCCGGACTAGCGGGAGAGGTTCAGTACTTC.

This clonotype was counted only a few times. V gene TRBV29-1 combines with J gene TRBJ1-4; TRBD1 agrees at 9 bases. The CDR3 runs 15 residues. Germline V gene lookup returns CDR1 SQVTM and CDR2 ANQGSEA. After removal of 5 bases from V and 7 bases from J, the junction contained 11 bases not matched to a gene. DNA for the CDR3: TGCAGCGTTAAAGGGACGACAGGGGGGACTGAAAAACTGTTTTTT. Translated, it gives CSVKGTTGGTEKLFF.

J is TRBJ1-2 and V is TRBV7-9; D not certain. Germline V lookup: CDR1 SEHNR, CDR2 FQNEAQ (reference sequence). The CDR3 spans 17 residues. V dropped 5 bases and J dropped 0 bases, with 19 bases sitting between them. This CDR3 reads CASSRPAESPSNYGYTF. The CDR3, as DNA: TGTGCCAGCAGCCGTCCGGCCGAATCGCCGTCTAACTATGGCTACACCTTC. Looking up the rest from reference TRBV7-9 and TRBJ1-2 gives the full variable domain: DTGVSQNPRHKITKRGQNVTFRCDPISEHNRLYWYRQTLGQGPEFLTYFQNEAQLEKSRLLSDRFSAERPKGSFSTLEIQRTEQGDSAMYLCASSRPAESPSNYGYTFGSGTRLTVV.

This chain connects TRBV11-2 to TRBJ1-6; D gene ambiguous. CDR1 SGHAT and CDR2 FQNNGV come from the germline V gene. The CDR3 has 15 residues. Trimming left V 3 bases short and J 8 bases short, with 14 bases between. This CDR3 is CASSFSSSRDSPLHF. The DNA of the CDR3 is TGTGCCAGCAGCTTTTCAAGCAGCCGGGATTCACCCCTCCACTTT. Together with reference TRBV11-2 and TRBJ1-6, the CDR3 gives the full variable domain: EAGVAQSPRYKIIEKRQSVAFWCNPISGHATLYWYQQILGQGPKLLIQFQNNGVVDDSQLPKDRFSAERLKGVDSTLKIQPAKLEDSAVYLCASSFSSSRDSPLHFGNGTRLTVT.

This chain joins TRBV5-4 and TRBJ2-7, with 14 bases aligning to TRBD2. The length of the CDR3 is 16 residues. CDR1 is SGHNT, CDR2 YYREEE, per germline (reference sequence). Trimming cost V 2 bases and J 7 bases; bases outside gene matches: 8. The CDR3 loop is CASSFPTSGRVAEQYF. The CDR3 coding sequence is TGTGCCAGCAGCTTCCCGACTAGCGGGAGGGTAGCGGAGCAGTACTTC.

The rearrangement links TRBV7-2 to TRBJ1-1; TRBD1 is a possible D gene (6 bases). Germline CDR1 SGHTA, CDR2 FQGNSA. The CDR3 spans 14 residues. V was trimmed by 1 base and J by 4 bases, leaving 10 bases between them. CDR3 region: CASSLVPGATEAFF. In DNA, the CDR3 is TGTGCCAGCAGCTTAGTTCCAGGGGCCACTGAAGCTTTCTTT.